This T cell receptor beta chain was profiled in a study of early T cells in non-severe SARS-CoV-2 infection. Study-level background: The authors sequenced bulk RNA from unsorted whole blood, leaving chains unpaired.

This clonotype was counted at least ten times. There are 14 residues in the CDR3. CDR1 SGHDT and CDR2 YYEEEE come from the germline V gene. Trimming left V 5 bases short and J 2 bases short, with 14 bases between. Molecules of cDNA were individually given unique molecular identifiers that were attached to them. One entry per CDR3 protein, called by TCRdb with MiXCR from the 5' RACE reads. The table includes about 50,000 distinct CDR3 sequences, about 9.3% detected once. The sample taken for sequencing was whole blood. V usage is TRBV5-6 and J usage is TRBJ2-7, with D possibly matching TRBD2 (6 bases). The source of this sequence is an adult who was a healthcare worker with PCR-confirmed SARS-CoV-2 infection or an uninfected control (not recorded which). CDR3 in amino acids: CASSPGTGAYEQYF. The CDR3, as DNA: TGTGCCAGCAGTCCCGGGACTGGAGCCTACGAGCAGTACTTC.